This T cell receptor beta chain was identified in a study of beta chain features in type 1 diabetes. General study points: There was a moderate but significant shortening of TCRB CDR3s in all four CD4+ subsets of Type 1 diabetes patients. Sequencing from cDNA could over-represent high-TCR-expressing cells.

Based on CD45RO/CCR7/CD25/CD127/CD95/CD27, CD4+ regulatory, stem cell-like memory, naive and central memory cells were sorted. Sequencing targeted expressed TCRB transcripts, as all isolated RNA had been reverse transcribed. The method was immunoSEQ multiplex PCR; TCRdb's version includes in-frame clones alone and lacks a portion of them. The sample contains nearly 700,000 clones, around an eighth of which appear only once. Germline V gene lookup returns CDR1 SGHNT and CDR2 YYREEE (reference sequence). The CDR3 loop spans 16 amino acids. V lost 4 bases, J lost 4 bases, and 8 bases stayed unmatched. On this clone: Its antigen is unidentified.

The sequence derives from a man between 18 and 29 years old with type 1 diabetes. The rearrangement uses TRBV5-4 and TRBJ2-1, with 10 bases lining up with TRBD2. The sample consisted of naive CD4+ T cells from blood. CDR3 in amino acids: CASSPGASGSYNEQFF. CDR3 DNA: TGTGCCAGCAGCCCTGGTGCTAGCGGGAGTTACAATGAGCAGTTCTTC.